This TCR beta chain was captured in a study of PD-1 blockade in classical Hodgkin lymphoma. Study-level findings and limits: Newly diagnosed patients had diversity similar to the baseline diversity of complete responders.

The germline CDR1 and CDR2 sequences are MNHNY and SVGAGI (reference sequence). V lost 2 bases to trimming and J lost 5 bases, with 6 bases between them. This CDR3 region has 13 residues. Time point denoted: cycle 4 day 1 (C4D1), after around six weeks of nivolumab. All trial patients relapsed after autologous stem cell transplantation. Concerning this clone: The antigen is undetermined.

Some clones are missing from TCRdb's copy, which holds only in-frame ones; the method was immunoSEQ multiplex PCR. This sample has about 93,000 clones, with around 80% found just once. This sample comprised peripheral blood mononuclear cells (PBMCs), obtained before the fourth cycle of nivolumab. The TCR comes from a human donor with classical Hodgkin lymphoma. This chain links TRBV6-6 with TRBJ2-2; D might be TRBD1 or TRBD2, each matching 5 bases. CDR3 DNA: TGTGCCAGCAGTTACGGGGGTACCGGGGAGCTGTTTTTT. This translates into CASSYGGTGELFF.